These T cell receptor beta chains were read from a single sample in a study of post-analysis software for immune sequencing data. Each CDR3 protein gets one entry after TCRdb re-called the PCR reads with MiXCR. The profile covers 700,000 to 800,000 distinct CDR3 sequences, with around 27% appearing a single time and 0.56% taken by the ten largest. Sequencing was carried out using blood. Receptors originate from a girl aged 5 to 17 with multiple sclerosis. CDR3s include the opening cysteine and the closing phenylalanine or tryptophan. The D gene is left open where the match is weak. Some rows mark clone size as missing; the rest say once, few, many or name a class of expanded clone.

v_gene	abundance	j_gene	d_gene	CDR3aa	CDR3nt
TRBV7-2	.	TRBJ2-4	TRBD1	CASSLGTGFGEQYF	TGTGCCAGCAGCTTAGGGACAGGGTTTGGTGAGCAGTACTTC
TRBV12-3/TRBV12-4	few	TRBJ1-1	.	CASGGTITEAFF	TGTGCCAGCGGGGGGACAATTACTGAAGCTTTCTTT
TRBV11-2	few	TRBJ1-2	.	CASSSPGEEGYTF	TGTGCCAGCAGCTCCCCAGGGGAGGAAGGCTACACCTTC
TRBV20-1	many	TRBJ2-7	.	CSARGLLLGEQYF	TGCAGTGCTAGAGGGCTACTTCTTGGCGAGCAGTACTTC
TRBV6-6	.	TRBJ1-5	.	CASSYHERGGKREPQHF	TGTGCCAGCAGTTACCATGAGAGGGGAGGAAAAAGGGAGCCCCAGCATTTT
TRBV7-2	.	TRBJ2-7	TRBD1	CASSRSDRGGDYEQYF	TGTGCCAGCAGCAGATCGGACAGGGGGGGAGACTACGAGCAGTACTTC
TRBV29-1	many	TRBJ2-7	TRBD1	CSAGGLGSYEQYF	TGCAGCGCAGGGGGTTTGGGATCCTACGAGCAGTACTTC
TRBV12-3/TRBV12-4	.	TRBJ2-1	.	CASSSGGGAGGEQFF	TGTGCCAGCAGCTCCGGCGGCGGGGCTGGGGGTGAGCAGTTCTTC
TRBV5-1	few	TRBJ2-3	.	CASSLGATGDTQYF	TGCGCCAGCAGCTTGGGGGCGACCGGTGATACGCAGTATTTT
TRBV19	.	TRBJ1-2	.	CASSILGRGSSSDGYTF	TGTGCCAGTAGTATTCTGGGCCGCGGGAGTAGTTCGGATGGCTACACCTTC
TRBV20-1	.	TRBJ2-3	TRBD1	CSASRGNRGRGDTQYF	TGCAGTGCTAGTCGGGGTAACAGGGGGCGTGGAGATACGCAGTATTTT
TRBV3-1	.	TRBJ2-7	.	CASSQVGVSSYNEQYF	TGTGCCAGCAGCCAAGTCGGGGTAAGCTCCTACAATGAGCAGTACTTC
TRBV15	.	TRBJ1-2	.	CATSRETLTGLDGYTF	TGTGCCACCAGCAGAGAAACCTTGACAGGACTGGATGGCTACACCTTC
TRBV10-3	.	TRBJ1-2	.	CAINLLGGGDGYTF	TGTGCCATCAACCTGTTGGGGGGAGGAGATGGCTACACCTTC
TRBV24-1	.	TRBJ2-3	.	CATSDFQGAQYF	TGTGCCACCAGTGATTTTCAGGGAGCGCAGTATTTT
TRBV28	few	TRBJ2-4	TRBD2	CASRLRSSGDLAKNIQYF	TGTGCCAGCAGGTTAAGGTCTAGCGGGGATTTAGCCAAAAACATTCAGTACTTC
TRBV9	.	TRBJ2-7	.	CASSVGGRGRDEQYF	TGTGCCAGCAGCGTAGGAGGCCGGGGGCGCGACGAGCAGTACTTC
TRBV7-2	few	TRBJ2-1	.	CASSRGGGLENEQFF	TGTGCCAGCTCCCGAGGGGGAGGTCTGGAAAATGAGCAGTTCTTC
TRBV20-1	few	TRBJ2-4	TRBD1	CSAGDSVAKNIQYF	TGCAGTGCGGGGGACAGTGTAGCCAAAAACATTCAGTACTTC
TRBV27	few	TRBJ2-5	.	CASSPAFPELFPEYF	TGTGCCAGCAGTCCCGCCTTCCCCGAACTTTTCCCCGAGTACTTC
TRBV4-1	few	TRBJ1-1	.	CASSPRSTAPNTEAFF	TGCGCCAGCAGCCCCAGGTCGACCGCTCCGAACACTGAAGCTTTCTTT
TRBV29-1	few	TRBJ1-2	.	CSARGRDDYGYTF	TGCAGCGCACGGGGCAGGGATGACTATGGCTACACCTTC
TRBV5-6	once	TRBJ2-4	.	CASSLLDSTKNIQYF	TGTGCCAGCAGCTTGTTGGACAGCACCAAAAACATTCAGTACTTC
TRBV2	.	TRBJ2-3	.	CASSVVSWDTQYF	TGTGCCAGCAGTGTGGTTAGCTGGGATACGCAGTATTTT
TRBV29-1	few	TRBJ1-2	.	CSVDQGPNYGYTF	TGCAGCGTTGACCAGGGCCCTAACTATGGCTACACCTTC
TRBV7-2	few	TRBJ1-2	TRBD1	CASSPPDRVSNYGYTF	TGTGCCAGCAGCCCCCCGGACAGGGTATCTAACTATGGCTACACCTTC
TRBV29-1	many	TRBJ1-2	TRBD1	CSVRTGNYGYTF	TGCAGCGTCCGGACAGGAAACTATGGCTACACCTTC
TRBV7-2	few	TRBJ2-3	.	CASSPGAGWTDTQYF	TGTGCCAGCAGTCCAGGGGCCGGTTGGACAGATACGCAGTATTTT
TRBV7-6	many	TRBJ2-5	.	CASSLTGTQYF	TGTGCCAGCAGCTTAACGGGGACCCAGTACTTC
TRBV4-3	.	TRBJ2-2	.	CASSQDTSTGELFF	TGCGCCAGCAGCCAAGACACAAGCACCGGGGAGCTGTTTTTT
TRBV12-3/TRBV12-4	.	TRBJ1-1	.	CASPPMGAEAFF	TGTGCCAGCCCCCCGATGGGCGCTGAAGCTTTCTTT
TRBV12-3/TRBV12-4	.	TRBJ1-4	TRBD1	CASSTDRGLNEKLFF	TGTGCCAGCAGTACCGACAGGGGCCTCAATGAAAAACTGTTTTTT
TRBV20-1	.	TRBJ2-7	TRBD2	CSAISGTYEQYF	TGCAGTGCTATCAGCGGGACCTACGAGCAGTACTTC
TRBV6-5	few	TRBJ2-1	TRBD1	CASSSRGSRSYNEQFF	TGTGCCAGCAGTTCCAGGGGGAGCCGCTCCTACAATGAGCAGTTCTTC
TRBV20-1	.	TRBJ1-2	TRBD1	CSANLGQYGYTF	TGCAGTGCTAACTTGGGACAGTATGGCTACACCTTC
TRBV20-1	few	TRBJ2-5	.	CSARHQGGGETQYF	TGCAGTGCTAGACATCAGGGTGGCGGAGAGACCCAGTACTTC
TRBV29-1	few	TRBJ2-3	TRBD1	CSVQGQLRGSTDTQYF	TGCAGCGTCCAGGGACAGCTTCGAGGGAGCACAGATACGCAGTATTTT
TRBV25-1	many	TRBJ2-3	.	CASSVGGPSTDTQYF	TGTGCCAGCAGTGTGGGCGGGCCTAGCACAGATACGCAGTATTTT
TRBV28	.	TRBJ2-7	TRBD2	CASSGTSERKYF	TGTGCCAGCAGCGGGACTAGCGAGAGAAAGTACTTC
TRBV14	.	TRBJ2-2	TRBD2	CASSHHSGRSTGELFF	TGTGCCAGCAGCCACCATAGCGGGAGATCGACCGGGGAGCTGTTTTTT
TRBV28	.	TRBJ2-4	.	CASTLPSRGGNILYF	TGTGCCAGCACCCTACCCTCTAGGGGTGGAAACATTCTGTACTTC
TRBV6-5	few	TRBJ1-6	TRBD1	CASSYAQGSGSPLHF	TGTGCCAGCAGTTACGCACAGGGGTCGGGATCACCCCTCCACTTT
TRBV7-9	.	TRBJ2-6	TRBD1	CASSLARTGGSGANVLTF	TGTGCCAGCAGCTTAGCCCGGACAGGGGGTTCTGGGGCCAACGTCCTGACTTTC
TRBV20-1	.	TRBJ2-1	.	CSADRTTDNEQFF	TGCAGTGCTGACAGGACTACTGACAATGAGCAGTTCTTC
TRBV20-1	.	TRBJ2-1	.	CSARTSLRNEQFF	TGCAGTGCTAGGACTAGTCTCCGCAATGAGCAGTTCTTC
TRBV5-1	.	TRBJ2-3	.	CASSSQPSTDTQYF	TGCGCCAGCAGCTCCCAGCCGAGCACAGATACGCAGTATTTT
TRBV4-3	few	TRBJ2-1	.	CASSQEGSRDIRGNEQFF	TGCGCCAGCAGCCAAGAAGGGTCCAGGGACATACGCGGCAATGAGCAGTTCTTC
TRBV27	.	TRBJ1-5	.	CASSGSAHQPQHF	TGTGCCAGCAGCGGCTCCGCGCATCAGCCCCAGCATTTT
TRBV12-3/TRBV12-4	.	TRBJ2-5	.	CATGGQGAETQYF	TGTGCCACCGGGGGGCAGGGCGCCGAGACCCAGTACTTC
TRBV14	once	TRBJ2-1	TRBD2	CASSRRLAGGIEQFF	TGTGCCAGCAGCCGACGGCTAGCGGGGGGGATTGAGCAGTTCTTC
TRBV20-1	.	TRBJ2-7	TRBD2	CSAGDSGGGYEQYF	TGCAGTGCTGGAGATAGCGGGGGGGGCTACGAGCAGTACTTC
TRBV28	few	TRBJ2-4	TRBD1	CASSFSAQGAAKNIQYF	TGTGCCAGCAGTTTTTCCGCACAGGGGGCAGCCAAAAACATTCAGTACTTC
TRBV20-1	.	TRBJ2-1	.	CSAREWGNNEQFF	TGCAGTGCTAGAGAATGGGGTAACAATGAGCAGTTCTTC
TRBV7-2	few	TRBJ2-7	TRBD2	CASSFLAGTYEQYF	TGTGCCAGCAGCTTCCTAGCGGGAACCTACGAGCAGTACTTC